This T cell receptor (beta chain) was found in a study of T cell repertoires in cytomegalovirus infection. Study-wide context: Through public TCR beta signatures, both CMV infection and matching HLA type were indicated.

Of note for this clonotype: Its antigen is as yet unknown.

Study-level findings and limits: HLA-C-restricted, CMV-specific TCR beta clonotypes were dominant ex vivo. Carriage of CMV together with the relevant HLA was identifiable through cumulative public TCR beta family frequency.

TCRdb re-called the reads with MiXCR, one entry per CDR3 protein. The sample includes 450,000 to 550,000 distinct CDR3 sequences, about 42% of them seen just once. With V trimmed by 3 bases and J by 4 bases, 9 bases remained unmatched. This CDR3 comprises 17 residues. The chain uses TRBV12-3 or TRBV12-4 and TRBJ2-2; 9 bases map to TRBD2. The input for sequencing was cultured PBMCs, taken from culture after CMV antigen stimulation. The origin of this receptor is a human donor in good health (CMV status not recorded). Some clones in this sample may be carry-over from other donors' samples. The CDR3 is CASSFTGGRGGTGELFF. The CDR3 DNA reads as TGTGCCAGCAGTTTCACAGGAGGGCGGGGGGGCACCGGGGAGCTGTTTTTT.